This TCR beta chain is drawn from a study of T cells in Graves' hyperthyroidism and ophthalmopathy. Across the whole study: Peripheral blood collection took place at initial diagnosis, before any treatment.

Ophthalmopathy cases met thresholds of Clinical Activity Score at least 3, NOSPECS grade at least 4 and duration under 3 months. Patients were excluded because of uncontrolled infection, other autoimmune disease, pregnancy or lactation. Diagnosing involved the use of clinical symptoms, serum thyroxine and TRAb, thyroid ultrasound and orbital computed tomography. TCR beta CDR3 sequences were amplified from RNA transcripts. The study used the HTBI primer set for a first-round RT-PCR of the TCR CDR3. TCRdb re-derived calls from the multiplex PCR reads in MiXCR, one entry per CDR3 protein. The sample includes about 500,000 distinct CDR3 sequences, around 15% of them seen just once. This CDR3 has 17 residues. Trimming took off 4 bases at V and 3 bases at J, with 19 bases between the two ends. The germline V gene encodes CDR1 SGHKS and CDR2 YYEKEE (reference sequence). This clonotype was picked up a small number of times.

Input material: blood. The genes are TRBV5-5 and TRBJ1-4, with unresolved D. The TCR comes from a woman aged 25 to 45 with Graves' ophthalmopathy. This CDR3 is CASSVTSMGSSNEKLFF. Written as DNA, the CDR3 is TGTGCCAGCAGCGTGACGTCAATGGGCAGTTCTAATGAAAAACTGTTTTTT.